The clone carrying this T cell receptor (beta chain) appeared many times. The record originates from a study of T cells in Graves' hyperthyroidism and ophthalmopathy. The authors obtained PBMCs from about 9 ml of fresh peripheral blood. The CDR3 loop spans 13 amino acids. Trimming left V 6 bases short and J 5 bases short, with 13 bases between. Germline V gives CDR1 ENHRY, CDR2 SYGVKD. Researchers took RNA transcripts and amplified the TCR beta CDR3 regions from them. The primer set for the first-round RT-PCR of the TCR CDR3 was HTBI. TCRdb redid the calling of the multiplex PCR reads with MiXCR, one entry per CDR3 protein. The table shows more than 300,000 distinct CDR3 sequences, with 15% to 20% occurring only once.

V usage is TRBV10-3 and J usage is TRBJ1-1, with TRBD1 as a possible D gene (6 bases). The receptor comes from a woman in her thirties with Graves' hyperthyroidism that later progressed to Graves' ophthalmopathy. The sample consisted of blood. CDR3 protein: CAIRGSGETEAFF. DNA of the CDR3: TGTGCCATCAGGGGTTCAGGGGAAACTGAAGCTTTCTTT.